This section outlines one T cell receptor (beta chain) sequence together with its context. Antigen unknown. These data belong to a study of T-cell memory formation after mild COVID-19. Overall study results and limits: Certain responding clones were present in pre-infection memory, suggesting participation of cross-reactive memory.

Constant-segment-primed 5'RACE gave TCR alpha and TCR beta cDNA libraries with sample barcodes and UMIs. TCRdb recomputed calls from the 5' RACE reads with MiXCR, one row per CDR3 protein. The profile shows around 390,000 distinct CDR3 sequences, about 17% of them singletons. Losses at the gene ends were 7 bases for V and 1 base for J; bases not matched to a gene: 7. This CDR3 region has 15 residues. The germline V gene encodes CDR1 LNHDA and CDR2 SQIVND (reference sequence). The chain recombines TRBV19 with TRBJ1-5; 7 bases are shared with TRBD1. The receptor comes from a man younger than 30 who had mild COVID-19 (a few samples of this study predate the infection). Cell type and time point are not known. Material: PBMCs or a T cell subset sorted from them (not recorded which). CDR3 sequence: CASIDRVFSNQPQHF. CDR3 in DNA: TGTGCCAGTATTGACAGGGTTTTCAGCAATCAGCCCCAGCATTTT. The complete variable domain, with remaining parts taken from reference TRBV19 and TRBJ1-5, reads DGGITQSPKYLFRKEGQNVTLSCEQNLNHDAMYWYRQDPGQGLRLIYYSQIVNDFQKGDIAEGYSVSREKKESFPLTVTSAQKNPTAFYLCASIDRVFSNQPQHFGDGTRLSIL.